This TCR beta chain was obtained from a study of cytomegalovirus exposure and HLA in healthy donors. Amplification used 60 Vbeta primers and 13 Jbeta primers. Data came from immunoSEQ multiplex PCR; TCRdb stores just in-frame clones and leaves some out. The sample carries around 91,000 clones, approximately 84% recorded once. A word on this clone: The antigen remains undetermined.

Study-level findings and limits: Reports indicated that the classifier achieved high specificity and sensitivity in diagnosing cytomegalovirus status. Investigators reported 164 TCR beta chains as tied to cytomegalovirus.

V lost 2 bases and J lost 6; bases outside the gene matches: 3. This CDR3 has 13 residues. The germline V gene has CDR1 LGHNA and CDR2 YSLEER. The V gene is TRBV4-3, the J gene TRBJ1-2; the match to TRBD1 covers 7 bases. This clonotype originated in a man younger than 35 in good health and CMV-seronegative. Source material: PBMCs. As DNA, the CDR3 is TGCGCCAGCAGCCAAACGACAGGGAATGGCTACACCTTC. Translating gives CASSQTTGNGYTF.